The rows below give T cell receptor beta chains drawn from one sample of a study of T cells in Graves' hyperthyroidism and ophthalmopathy. TCRdb independently ran MiXCR on the multiplex PCR reads; one entry per CDR3 protein. This sample has hundreds of thousands of distinct CDR3 sequences; 46% occur once, and the top ten carry nearly 8.5%. The material sequenced was peripheral blood or thyroid tissue (not recorded which). Receptors were obtained from a woman aged 18-30 years with Graves' hyperthyroidism. CDR3s include the opening cysteine and the closing phenylalanine or tryptophan. The order of the fields is J gene, D gene, V gene, clone size, CDR3 protein, CDR3 DNA. D genes are given only for firm matches. Clone size is not always given. Where it is, it says once, few, many or a class for expanded clones.

j_call: TRBJ1-5
d_call: TRBD1
v_call: TRBV15
clone_size: few
cdr3_aa: CATSIPGQGHNQPQHF
cdr3_nt: TGTGCCACCAGCATTCCGGGACAGGGCCACAATCAGCCCCAGCATTTT

j_call: TRBJ1-5
d_call: .
v_call: TRBV15
clone_size: .
cdr3_aa: CATSRRTKGGQPQHF
cdr3_nt: TGTGCCACCAGCAGACGTACCAAGGGGGGGCAGCCCCAGCATTTT

j_call: TRBJ2-5
d_call: .
v_call: TRBV29-1
clone_size: .
cdr3_aa: CSVELQGWRAQETQYF
cdr3_nt: TGCAGCGTTGAATTACAGGGTTGGAGGGCCCAAGAGACCCAGTACTTC

j_call: TRBJ1-5
d_call: TRBD1
v_call: TRBV19
clone_size: few
cdr3_aa: CASRGTVSTVSNQPQHF
cdr3_nt: TGTGCCAGTAGGGGGACAGTCAGTACCGTTAGCAATCAGCCCCAGCATTTT

j_call: TRBJ2-5
d_call: TRBD2
v_call: TRBV24-1
clone_size: .
cdr3_aa: CATSGFGTSGFQETQCF
cdr3_nt: TGTGCCACCAGTGGCTTCGGGACTAGCGGATTCCAAGAGACCCAGTGCTTC

j_call: TRBJ1-2
d_call: .
v_call: TRBV7-8
clone_size: many
cdr3_aa: CASSLAGTAGGGYTF
cdr3_nt: TGTGCCAGCAGCTTAGCGGGTACCGCGGGGGGTGGCTACACCTTC

j_call: TRBJ1-2
d_call: TRBD1
v_call: TRBV7-9
clone_size: .
cdr3_aa: CASSLVAGGSYGYTF
cdr3_nt: TGTGCCAGCAGCTTAGTCGCAGGGGGCTCCTATGGCTACACCTTC

j_call: TRBJ2-7
d_call: .
v_call: TRBV6-5
clone_size: .
cdr3_aa: CASSWAFEQYF
cdr3_nt: TGTGCCAGCAGTTGGGCTTTCGAGCAGTACTTC

j_call: TRBJ2-7
d_call: TRBD2
v_call: TRBV7-2
clone_size: many
cdr3_aa: CASSPSGRMYF
cdr3_nt: TGTGCCAGCAGTCCTAGCGGGAGGATGTACTTC

j_call: TRBJ2-5
d_call: .
v_call: TRBV7-9
clone_size: .
cdr3_aa: CASSLRAVEETQYF
cdr3_nt: TGTGCCAGCAGTTTAAGAGCGGTCGAGGAGACCCAGTACTTC

j_call: TRBJ2-7
d_call: TRBD2
v_call: TRBV29-1
clone_size: many
cdr3_aa: CSVSGRAGYEQYF
cdr3_nt: TGCAGCGTTAGCGGGAGGGCCGGCTACGAGCAGTACTTC

j_call: TRBJ1-4
d_call: .
v_call: TRBV7-8
clone_size: .
cdr3_aa: CASSQFGQGDEKLFF
cdr3_nt: TGTGCCAGCAGCCAATTCGGCCAAGGCGATGAAAAACTGTTTTTT

j_call: TRBJ1-2
d_call: .
v_call: TRBV25-1
clone_size: .
cdr3_aa: CASSLGVRNGYTF
cdr3_nt: TGTGCCAGCAGTTTAGGGGTCAGAAATGGCTACACCTTC